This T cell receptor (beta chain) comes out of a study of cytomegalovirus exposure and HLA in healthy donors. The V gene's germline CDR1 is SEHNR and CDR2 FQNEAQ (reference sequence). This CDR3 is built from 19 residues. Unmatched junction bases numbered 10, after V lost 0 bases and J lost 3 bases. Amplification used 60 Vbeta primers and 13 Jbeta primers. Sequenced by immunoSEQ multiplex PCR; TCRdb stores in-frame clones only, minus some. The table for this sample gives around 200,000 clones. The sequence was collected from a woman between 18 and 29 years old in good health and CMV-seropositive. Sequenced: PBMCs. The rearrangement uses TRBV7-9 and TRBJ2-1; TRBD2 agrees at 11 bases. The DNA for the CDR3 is TGTGCCAGCAGCTTAGCGGGGCGGGGGCTAGCGGGGGGCTACAATGAGCAGTTCTTC. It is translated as CASSLAGRGLAGGYNEQFF.